The source of this T cell receptor (beta chain) is a study of blood T cell repertoires in COVID-19. The germline V gene has CDR1 SGHRS and CDR2 YFSETQ. J was trimmed by 3 bases and V by 4 bases; bases with no gene match: 11. This CDR3 is built from 16 residues. Clones were read by immunoSEQ multiplex PCR, and TCRdb kept only the in-frame ones, dropping some. This repertoire shows 150,000 to 200,000 clones, approximately 80% found once; its top ten account for about 8%. The clonotype was recovered from a woman between 45 and 65 years old who had recovered from COVID-19. V gene TRBV5-1 combines with J gene TRBJ2-7; 9 bases line up with TRBD1. Sequenced sample: PBMCs or T cells enriched from blood (not recorded which). Here the CDR3 reads CASSQGPGQGNYEQYF. The DNA of the CDR3 is TGCGCCAGCAGCCAGGGGCCGGGACAGGGAAACTACGAGCAGTACTTC. The full variable domain, rest sourced from reference TRBV5-1 and TRBJ2-7, is KAGVTQTPRYLIKTRGQQVTLSCSPISGHRSVSWYQQTPGQGLQFLFEYFSETQRNKGNFPGRFSGRQFSNSRSEMNVSTLELGDSALYLCASSQGPGQGNYEQYFGPGTRLTVT.